This section outlines one T cell receptor (beta chain) sequence together with its context. This sample was included in a study of CD8 T cells in Susac syndrome. V lost 4 bases, J lost 9 bases, and 7 bases lay in between. The V gene's germline CDR1 is MGHRA and CDR2 YSYEKL. The CDR3 is made up of 11 amino acids. RNA was extracted with the RNeasy kit, and a quantity of roughly 0.45 to 1 ug was reverse transcribed using random hexamers. TCR beta CDR3 was amplified by immunoSEQ multiplex PCR. This amplification extended across 54 Vbeta and 13 Jbeta segments. TCRdb processed the immunoSEQ multiplex PCR reads anew with MiXCR; each CDR3 protein has one entry. The table shows nearly 70,000 distinct CDR3 sequences, with approximately 95% occurring only once. Controls matched for age and sex were healthy donors.

Material for sequencing was CD8+ T cells from PBMCs. This clonotype was sampled from a human donor in good health. The chain is built from TRBV4-1 and TRBJ2-1, with D hard to call. The CDR3 DNA sequence: TGCGCCAGCAGCCCAATACCTGAGCAGTTCTTC. Amino acid sequence: CASSPIPEQFF.